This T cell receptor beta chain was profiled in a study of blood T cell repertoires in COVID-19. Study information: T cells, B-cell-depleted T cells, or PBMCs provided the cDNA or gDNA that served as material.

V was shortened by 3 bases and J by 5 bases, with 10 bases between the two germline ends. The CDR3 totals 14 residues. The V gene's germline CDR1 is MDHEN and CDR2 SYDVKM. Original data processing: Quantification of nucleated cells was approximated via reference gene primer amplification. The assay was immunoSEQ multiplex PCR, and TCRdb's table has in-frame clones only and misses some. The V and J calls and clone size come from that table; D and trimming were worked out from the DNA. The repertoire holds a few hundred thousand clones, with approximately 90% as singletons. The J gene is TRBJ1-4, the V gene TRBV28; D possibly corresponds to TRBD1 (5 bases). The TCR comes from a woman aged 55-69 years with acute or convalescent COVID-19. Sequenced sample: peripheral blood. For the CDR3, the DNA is TGTGCCAGCAGTTTGGGGCAGATAAATGAAAAACTGTTTTTT. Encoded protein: CASSLGQINEKLFF. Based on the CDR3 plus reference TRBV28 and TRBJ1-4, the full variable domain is DVKVTQSSRYLVKRTGEKVFLECVQDMDHENMFWYRQDPGLGLRLIYFSYDVKMKEKGDIPEGYSVSREKKERFSLILESASTNQTSMYLCASSLGQINEKLFFGSGTQLSVL.